Listed below are T cell receptor beta chains from one sample, sequenced in a study of CD8 T cells in Susac syndrome. TCRdb ran MiXCR on the immunoSEQ multiplex PCR reads and lists one entry per CDR3 protein. The table lists about 200,000 distinct CDR3 sequences, nearly 95% of them singletons. The sequencing sample was made of CD4+ T cells from PBMCs. The receptors originated from a human donor with multiple sclerosis. Both conserved end residues are part of each CDR3. The order of the fields is J gene, D gene, V gene, CDR3 protein. D genes are given only for firm matches.

TRBJ1-2 | - | TRBV5-1 | CASSFLTASGGYTF
TRBJ2-3 | TRBD2 | TRBV6-2/TRBV6-3 | CASSDRRGGADTQYF
TRBJ2-3 | - | TRBV24-1 | CATSPAGSRTDTQYF
TRBJ1-5 | - | TRBV5-6 | CASPADQPQHF
TRBJ1-1 | TRBD1 | TRBV3-1 | CASSYRGGTEAFF
TRBJ2-1 | TRBD2 | TRBV7-3 | CASSPRGRDNEQFF
TRBJ2-7 | - | TRBV4-1 | CASSQEPQIHYEQYF
TRBJ2-1 | TRBD2 | TRBV3-1 | CASSLILAGGRNEQFF
TRBJ2-4 | TRBD1 | TRBV4-1 | CASSQDSRPGGVAKNIQYF
TRBJ2-5 | - | TRBV29-1 | CSVEKNREETQYF
TRBJ2-5 | - | TRBV10-3 | CAIGTLSLQYF
TRBJ1-5 | TRBD1 | TRBV27 | CASSSLGQGNQPQHF
TRBJ2-7 | - | TRBV20-1 | CSARRLSTSSYEQYF
TRBJ2-3 | - | TRBV5-1 | CASSLSTDTQYF
TRBJ1-5 | - | TRBV12-3/TRBV12-4 | CASSFRDSNQPQHF
TRBJ2-1 | - | TRBV7-9 | CASSLAGDLHEQFF
TRBJ1-4 | - | TRBV20-1 | CSARDIRQGELELFF
TRBJ2-1 | - | TRBV20-1 | CSASGGAQGSNEQFF
TRBJ1-2 | - | TRBV7-8 | CASSLAPRRALGYGYTF
TRBJ1-1 | - | TRBV7-8 | CASSNSLGQIMNTEAFF
TRBJ2-7 | - | TRBV30 | CAWSDRNLGEQYF
TRBJ2-1 | TRBD2 | TRBV30 | CASRTSGGYNEQFF
TRBJ2-7 | - | TRBV20-1 | CSARGDSYEQYF
TRBJ2-5 | - | TRBV12-5 | CASGSVRSSWETQYF
TRBJ2-1 | TRBD1 | TRBV12-5 | CASGSGQSYNEQFF
TRBJ2-5 | - | TRBV14 | CASSQGTIFRETQYF
TRBJ2-3 | - | TRBV14 | CASSRRASRVDTQYF
TRBJ2-7 | TRBD2 | TRBV7-9 | CASRPGLAGVREQYF
TRBJ1-4 | - | TRBV5-6 | CASSSPKGTSNEKLFF
TRBJ2-1 | - | TRBV7-2 | CASSLDGEQFF
TRBJ2-1 | - | TRBV10-3 | CAIRHAASSYNEQFF
TRBJ2-7 | - | TRBV20-1 | CSARGGWSYEQYF
TRBJ2-3 | - | TRBV27 | CASSPHLQGADTQYF
TRBJ1-5 | - | TRBV2 | CASSERRQFRPQHF
TRBJ2-1 | - | TRBV24-1 | CATSDHGTKLDNEQFF
TRBJ1-1 | - | TRBV27 | CATRNRNTEAFF
TRBJ2-2 | - | TRBV30 | CAWSGQIGGTGELFF
TRBJ2-3 | - | TRBV24-1 | CATSDPPGGAQYF
TRBJ1-1 | TRBD1 | TRBV20-1 | CSAGGTANTEAFF